The 5 T cell receptor beta chains listed next were all sequenced from one sample in a study of T cell responses to AZD1222 COVID-19 vaccine. Here immunoSEQ multiplex PCR was the method, and the copy in TCRdb shows in-frame clones only, minus some. The sample lists 110,000 to 150,000 clones, 92% occurring once. Source: peripheral blood, taken on day 0 of AZD1222 vaccination. The receptors were gathered from an adult in good health.

V usage is TRBV11-2 and J usage is TRBJ2-3; the match to TRBD1 covers 8 bases. In germline, CDR1 is SGHAT, CDR2 FQNNGV. The V segment lost 5 bases and the J segment 5 bases; nucleotides outside the gene matches: 6. CDR3 size: 14 residues. The CDR3: CASSRDRRQDTQYF. The CDR3 DNA is TGTGCCAGCAGCCGGGACAGGCGTCAAGATACGCAGTATTTT.

This chain links TRBV7-6 with TRBJ2-7, with a weak D call TRBD1 (6 bases). Trimming removed 0 bases from V and 0 bases from J, with 15 bases in between. CDR3 length: 17 residues. Per the germline V gene, CDR1 is SGHVS and CDR2 is FNYEAQ. The CDR3 region has the DNA TGTGCCAGCAGCTTAGCTGGGTCCGGACAGAGCTCCTACGAGCAGTACTTC. Its translation: CASSLAGSGQSSYEQYF.

V usage is TRBV5-5 and J usage is TRBJ2-7; D tentatively fits TRBD1 or TRBD2 (5 bases each). The CDR3 is 13 amino acids. V was pared by 4 bases and J by 3 bases, with 11 bases between. Per the germline V gene, CDR1 is SGHKS and CDR2 is YYEKEE (reference sequence). CDR3 bases: TGTGCCAGCAGCCAGGGACCGGACTACGAGCAGTACTTC. Its translation: CASSQGPDYEQYF.

The V call is TRBV18, the J call TRBJ2-5; tentatively, D is TRBD1 (6 bases). This CDR3 is built from 16 residues. Trimming took 3 bases from V and 1 from J, leaving 15 bases between them. Per germline, CDR1 KGHSH and CDR2 LQKENI. For the CDR3, the DNA is TGTGCCAGCTCACCGTATAGCCGGACAGCCCAAGAGACCCAGTACTTC. This gives the protein CASSPYSRTAQETQYF.

The chain joins TRBV3-1 (or the pseudogene TRBV3-2) to TRBJ2-7; D may be TRBD1 (5 bases). This CDR3 is 15 amino acids long. Germline loops: CDR1 LGHDT, CDR2 YNNKEL (reference sequence). Trimming pared 6 bases from V and 4 bases from J, leaving 19 bases between. DNA for the CDR3: TGTGCCAGCAGGCCTGGGGCCTCCGGCGGTTACGAGCAGTACTTC. Residues: CASRPGASGGYEQYF.